Each of the 22 T cell receptor beta chains below was sequenced from the same sample in a study of T cell changes during pregnancy in multiple sclerosis. TCRdb's copy holds only in-frame clones and misses some; the assay was immunoSEQ multiplex PCR. The data contain under 150,000 clones, around 97% of them singletons. The source material was peripheral blood, sampled after pregnancy. The receptors stem from a female donor with multiple sclerosis, enrolled in a pregnancy study.

The V call is TRBV27, the J call TRBJ2-2; a weak D match, TRBD2 (5 bases). CDR3 length: 14 amino acids. The germline V gene has CDR1 MNHEY and CDR2 SMNVEV (reference sequence). V lost 6 bases, J lost 4 bases, and 12 bases lay in between. The CDR3 nucleotides are TGTGCCAGCAGGATGGGGAGTGTCACCGGGGAGCTGTTTTTT. Translating it yields CASRMGSVTGELFF.

The V gene is TRBV7-9, the J gene TRBJ1-1; tentative D call: TRBD1 (6 bases). The CDR3 is 14 residues long. In germline, CDR1 is SEHNR, CDR2 FQNEAQ (reference sequence). V was cut by 3 bases and J by 1 base, with 9 bases left in between. The CDR3: CASSFGQTNTEAFF. CDR3 nucleotides: TGTGCCAGCAGCTTTGGACAGACGAACACTGAAGCTTTCTTT.

V gene TRBV12-5 combines with J gene TRBJ2-1; possible D gene TRBD2, 6 bases. Per the germline V gene, CDR1 is LGHNT and CDR2 is FRNRAP. CDR3 length equals 17 residues. Trimming removed 6 bases from V and 7 bases from J, with 25 bases in between. The CDR3: CASGPLPRREDRNEQFF. The CDR3, as DNA: TGTGCTAGTGGCCCCCTCCCGCGCAGGGAGGATCGGAATGAGCAGTTCTTC.

The chain couples TRBV6-1 to TRBJ1-2; weak D call: TRBD1 (5 bases). CDR1 and CDR2 (germline): MNHNS, SASEGT. With 4 bases removed from V and 8 bases from J, the gap between germline ends came to 17 bases. The CDR3 is made up of 14 amino acids. In DNA form, the CDR3 reads TGTGCCAGCAGTGCATGGGGGTCGGAGGGAGGCTACACCTTC. Protein: CASSAWGSEGGYTF.

The J gene is TRBJ2-1, the V gene TRBV5-4; 12 positions match TRBD2. Germline V gene lookup returns CDR1 SGHNT and CDR2 YYREEE (reference sequence). Losses at the gene ends were 4 bases for V and 6 bases for J; bases not matched to a gene: 8. CDR3 size: 16 residues. The CDR3 DNA is TGTGCCAGCAGCCTGCCGGGACTAGCGGGCCCCAATGAGCAGTTCTTC. Amino acid sequence: CASSLPGLAGPNEQFF.

V usage is TRBV5-4 and J usage is TRBJ1-5, with TRBD1 matching 11 bases. The CDR3 is 14 amino acids. Germline CDR1 and CDR2: SGHNT and YYREEE (reference sequence). Germline trimming cut 4 bases from V and 7 bases from J; bases unmatched to any gene: 4. CDR3 in DNA: TGTGCCAGCAGCACCGGACAGGGGGCCCAGCCCCAGCATTTT. Translated, it gives CASSTGQGAQPQHF.

The rearrangement uses TRBV18 and TRBJ2-1; TRBD1 might be the D (6 bases). The CDR3 runs to 15 residues. Trimming shortened V by 3 bases and J by 2 bases, and 11 bases separated the two germline ends. Per germline, CDR1 KGHSH and CDR2 LQKENI. The CDR3 region has the DNA TGTGCCAGCTCACCCCGGGACAAAACCTACAATGAGCAGTTCTTC. This translates into CASSPRDKTYNEQFF.

The rearrangement joins TRBV27 to TRBJ2-1; 8 nucleotides match TRBD2. The ends lost 2 bases at V and 5 bases at J; junction bases unmatched: 5. Germline V gene lookup returns CDR1 MNHEY and CDR2 SMNVEV (reference sequence). The length of the CDR3 is 15 residues. CDR3 sequence (DNA): TGTGCCAGCAGTTTAACGGCGGGAGGAGACAATGAGCAGTTCTTC. It is translated as CASSLTAGGDNEQFF.

The chain is built from TRBV5-1 and TRBJ2-7; possible D gene TRBD2, 6 bases. The CDR3 covers 15 residues. Trimming removed 4 bases from V and 2 bases from J, with 16 bases in between. Germline CDR1 and CDR2: SGHRS and YFSETQ. The CDR3 loop reads CASSPGGREAYEQYF. The CDR3 DNA reads TGCGCCAGCAGCCCCGGAGGCAGGGAGGCCTACGAGCAGTACTTC.

This sequence joins TRBV5-6 and TRBJ2-5; D gene unclear. The V and J ends lost 1 base and 3 bases respectively, with 22 bases between them. This CDR3 has 18 residues. Per germline, CDR1 SGHDT and CDR2 YYEEEE. The CDR3 DNA is TGTGCCAGCAGCTTGTTCGTTTCGGCGGTGACTTCTAAAGAGACCCAGTACTTC. Translating it yields CASSLFVSAVTSKETQYF.

The sample holds one count of this clone. The CDR3: CASSGSLEQFF. The CDR3 bases are TGTGCCAGCTCGGGGTCGTTGGAGCAGTTCTTC. The V and J genes are TRBV2 and TRBJ2-1, with D maybe TRBD2 (5 bases). Looked up from germline, CDR1 is SNHLY and CDR2 is FYNNEI. This CDR3 has 11 residues. Trimming left V 8 bases short and J 10 bases short, with 12 bases between.

In its sample, this clone was seen once. This chain uses TRBV2 with TRBJ2-1; D call uncertain. V lost 7 bases to trimming and J lost 4 bases, with 14 bases between them. From germline, CDR1 is SNHLY and CDR2 FYNNEI. The CDR3 consists of 14 residues. In DNA form, the CDR3 reads TGTGCCAGCAAATCGAGTCTCTTTTACAATGAGCAGTTCTTC. It translates to CASKSSLFYNEQFF.

V is TRBV7-9 and J is TRBJ1-1; 12 nucleotides align to TRBD1. This CDR3 region has 17 residues. After removal of 5 bases from V and 5 bases from J, the junction contained 12 bases not matched to a gene. Germline V CDR1 and CDR2: SEHNR, FQNEAQ (reference sequence). CDR3 nucleotide sequence: TGTGCCAGCAGCCCCCAGGGGACAGGGGGCGCTGGGACTGAAGCTTTCTTT. As protein: CASSPQGTGGAGTEAFF.

This chain links TRBV14 with TRBJ2-7; TRBD2 aligns across 11 bases. The CDR3 is made up of 15 amino acids. The V and J ends lost 6 bases and 0 bases, in that order; junction bases with no gene match: 4. Germline V CDR1 and CDR2: SGHDN, FVKESK. The CDR3 sequence is CASSTGTSGSYEQYF. The CDR3 DNA is TGTGCCAGCAGTACCGGGACTAGCGGCTCCTACGAGCAGTACTTC.

This chain joins TRBV7-8 and TRBJ1-2; no definite D call. The length of the CDR3 is 14 residues. Germline CDR1 reads SGHVS; CDR2 reads FQNEAQ. The V gene lost 0 bases and the J gene lost 0 bases, with 5 bases spanning the gap. Here the CDR3 DNA reads TGTGCCAGCAGCTTAGCCCCTTCTAACTATGGCTACACCTTC. Its protein product is CASSLAPSNYGYTF.

The chain carries TRBV18 and TRBJ2-1, with TRBD2 identical over 15 bases. J gave up 7 bases and V 3 bases, and 1 base lay outside the gene matches. The CDR3 sequence is 15 residues long. Germline-derived CDR1 and CDR2 are KGHSH and LQKENI. The CDR3 reads CASSPGTSGRNEQFF. DNA for the CDR3: TGTGCCAGCTCACCGGGGACTAGCGGGAGGAATGAGCAGTTCTTC. The full variable domain, its missing parts supplied by reference TRBV18 and TRBJ2-1, is NAGVMQNPRHLVRRRGQEARLRCSPMKGHSHVYWYRQLPEEGLKFMVYLQKENIIDESGMPKERFSAEFPKEGPSILRIQQVVRGDSAAYFCASSPGTSGRNEQFFGPGTRLTVL.

The chain links TRBV7-2 to TRBJ2-7; D possibly corresponds to TRBD2 (6 bases). Germline V gene lookup returns CDR1 SGHTA and CDR2 FQGNSA. The CDR3 contains 14 residues. V shed 5 bases and J shed 3 bases, with 14 bases lying between them. The CDR3 reads CASSRGLMNYEQYF. The CDR3 coding sequence is TGTGCCAGCAGCCGAGGACTAATGAACTACGAGCAGTACTTC.

This chain links TRBV4-3 with TRBJ2-1; 9 positions agree with TRBD2. CDR1 LGHNA and CDR2 YSLEER come from the germline V gene. V lost 3 bases and J lost 3; bases outside the gene matches: 9. CDR3 length: 17 residues. This CDR3 reads CASSQANSGSSYNEQFF. The DNA for the CDR3 is TGCGCCAGCAGCCAGGCCAATAGCGGGAGTAGCTACAATGAGCAGTTCTTC.

The CDR3 DNA follows: TGTGCCAGCAGGCGACAGGATAACTATGGCTACACCTTC. Its protein is CASRRQDNYGYTF. The chain employs TRBV6-6 and TRBJ1-2; D is perhaps TRBD1 (6 bases). Trimming took off 6 bases at V and 1 base at J, with 9 bases between the two ends. The CDR3 contains 13 residues. Germline V gene data show CDR1 as MNHNY and CDR2 as SVGAGI (reference sequence).

This clone showed up just once. The rearrangement joins TRBV13 to TRBJ1-1, with TRBD1 matching over 8 bases. Trimming at V came to 6 bases and at J to 1 base, leaving 19 bases not matched to a gene. This CDR3 is built from 19 residues. CDR1 and CDR2 (germline): PRHDT, FYEKMQ (reference sequence). The CDR3 region is CASRRVQGAINFRNTEAFF. The CDR3 DNA follows: TGTGCCAGCAGACGAGTCCAGGGGGCTATTAATTTTAGGAACACTGAAGCTTTCTTT.

CDR3 region: CASSEDRGGAGELFF. CDR3 in DNA: TGTGCCAGCAGCGAGGACAGGGGGGGTGCCGGGGAGCTGTTTTTT. The V call is TRBV2, the J call TRBJ2-2; TRBD1 matches at 10 bases. Germline trimming cut 6 bases from V and 6 bases from J; bases unmatched to any gene: 7. This CDR3 spans 15 amino acids. From germline, CDR1 is SNHLY and CDR2 FYNNEI.

This clone was seen a few times. The DNA of the CDR3 is TGTGCCAGCAGCGGGACAGGGTGGGACACTGAAGCTTTCTTT. Amino acids: CASSGTGWDTEAFF. The chain carries TRBV7-9 and TRBJ1-1; the match to TRBD1 covers 9 bases. The CDR3 is made up of 14 amino acids. Germline-derived CDR1 and CDR2 are SEHNR and FQNEAQ (reference sequence). V gave up 5 bases and J gave up 3 bases; unmatched junction bases: 4.